One sample yielded the 21 T cell receptor beta chains listed below, sequenced in a study of shared clonotypes between healthy human individuals (dated by TCRdb to the early 2020s). The library was prepared using the immunoSEQ multiplex PCR assay. TCRdb re-hosts the immuneACCESS table, in-frame sequences only. Its copies lack some clones; in the studies checked, an unresolved V gene accounts for under half of them, and the cause for the rest is not known. The sample table lists about 2 million clones, 85% to 95% of them with a count of one. Of the sample, 0.13% falls within the top ten clones. The sequenced sample was naive CD4+ T cells sorted from blood. The cell subset or site label, read with the paper, signifies: CD45RA+ positively selected. Source of these receptors: a man in his late teens or twenties in good health.

The chain joins TRBV6-1 to TRBJ2-3; no definite D call. Per the germline V gene, CDR1 is MNHNS and CDR2 is SASEGT. Trimming left V 6 bases short and J 4 bases short, with 11 bases between. The CDR3 runs 13 residues. CDR3 sequence: CASRQANSDTQYF. CDR3 nucleotide sequence: TGTGCCAGCAGGCAGGCCAACTCAGATACGCAGTATTTT.

This sequence joins TRBV7-3 and TRBJ2-5; perhaps TRBD1 as D (5 bases). Germline V lookup: CDR1 SGHTA, CDR2 FQGTGA. The CDR3 totals 15 residues. V dropped 3 bases and J dropped 4 bases, with 15 bases sitting between them. As DNA, the CDR3 is TGTGCCAGCAGCTTCCAATCAGGGAAAGGAGAGACCCAGTACTTC. Amino acid sequence: CASSFQSGKGETQYF.

The genes are TRBV5-1 and TRBJ1-1; TRBD1 aligns across 9 bases. The CDR3 runs 15 residues. V lost 1 base and J lost 5; bases outside the gene matches: 6. CDR1 and CDR2 (germline): SGHRS, YFSETQ. CDR3 coding DNA: TGCGCCAGCAGCTTGCCGGGACAGGGTAATACTGAAGCTTTCTTT. Its protein is CASSLPGQGNTEAFF.

The CDR3 coding sequence is TGTGCCAGCAGCTCGGACAGAAATCAGCCCCAGCATTTT. Encoded protein: CASSSDRNQPQHF. The chain employs TRBV5-8 and TRBJ1-5, with D maybe TRBD1 (6 bases). Looked up from germline, CDR1 is SGHTS and CDR2 is YDEGEE. Trimming took off 3 bases at V and 4 bases at J, with 8 bases between the two ends. The CDR3 length is 13 residues.

The gene calls are TRBV2 and TRBJ2-3; no definite D call. The CDR3 is 11 amino acids. Looked up from germline, CDR1 is SNHLY and CDR2 is FYNNEI. Trimming pared 8 bases from V and 1 base from J, leaving 4 bases between. CDR3 residues: CASAGTDTQYF. The CDR3 DNA reads as TGTGCCAGCGCAGGCACAGATACGCAGTATTTT. Full variable domain (remainder filled in from reference TRBV2 and TRBJ2-3): EPEVTQTPSHQVTQMGQEVILRCVPISNHLYFYWYRQILGQKVEFLVSFYNNEISEKSEIFDDQFSVERPDGSNFTLKIRSTKLEDSAMYFCASAGTDTQYFGPGTRLTVL.

This clone was found once. V and J are TRBV7-9 and TRBJ1-6; tentatively, D is TRBD1 (6 bases). V was trimmed by 3 bases and J by 7 bases, leaving 13 bases between them. The CDR3 has 15 amino acids. Germline V lookup: CDR1 SEHNR, CDR2 FQNEAQ (reference sequence). CDR3 in DNA: TGTGCCAGCAGCTTTAGGGGGAGTCAGAATTCACCCCTCCACTTT. This encodes CASSFRGSQNSPLHF.

This chain links TRBV5-1 with TRBJ2-5, with 16 bases aligning to TRBD2. The CDR3 runs to 18 residues. The V segment lost 1 base and the J segment 3 bases; nucleotides outside the gene matches: 6. Germline loops: CDR1 SGHRS, CDR2 YFSETQ. CDR3 DNA sequence: TGCGCCAGCAGCTTGACCGGGACTAGCGGGGGGGCAAAAGAGACCCAGTACTTC. It is translated as CASSLTGTSGGAKETQYF.

The chain links TRBV5-4 to TRBJ1-6; D is unclear. CDR1 and CDR2 from the germline V gene are SGHNT and YYREEE (reference sequence). Trimming shortened V by 4 bases and J by 4 bases, and 12 bases separated the two germline ends. The CDR3 runs to 15 residues. The CDR3 coding sequence is TGTGCCAGCAGCCTGCCCATCGGATATAATTCACCCCTCCACTTT. Protein product: CASSLPIGYNSPLHF.

Worth noting for this clone: Other DNA sequences in the sample encode the same CDR3. The rearrangement joins TRBV18 to TRBJ2-2, with D possibly matching TRBD1 (6 bases). Between the trimmed V and J ends, which lost 1 base and 5 bases, there was a span of 8 bases. In germline, CDR1 is KGHSH, CDR2 LQKENI. There are 14 residues in the CDR3. The CDR3 DNA reads as TGTGCCAGCTCACCACGCACAGGGACCGGGGAGCTGTTTTTT. Amino acids: CASSPRTGTGELFF.

The rearrangement links TRBV7-2 to TRBJ2-5; either TRBD1 or TRBD2 may supply D (7 bases each). The CDR3 contains 15 residues. Trimming stripped 3 bases from V and 5 bases from J, with 16 bases between. Germline V gene lookup returns CDR1 SGHTA and CDR2 FQGNSA. CDR3 sequence (DNA): TGTGCCAGCAGCTTGTACCAGGGGGGGCCGGAGACCCAGTACTTC. Translated, it gives CASSLYQGGPETQYF.

V gene TRBV27 combines with J gene TRBJ2-1; 11 positions match TRBD2. The V and J ends lost 4 bases and 11 bases, in that order; junction bases with no gene match: 13. CDR1 and CDR2 (germline): MNHEY, SMNVEV (reference sequence). The CDR3 loop spans 16 amino acids. CDR3 residues: CASSSGGMGLAVKQFF. The CDR3 nucleotides read TGTGCCAGCAGTTCAGGGGGTATGGGACTAGCGGTAAAGCAGTTCTTC.

The chain is built from TRBV29-1 and TRBJ1-4; 7 bases fit TRBD1. The CDR3 has 14 residues. Per the germline V gene, CDR1 is SQVTM and CDR2 is ANQGSEA. V lost 7 bases to trimming and J lost 4 bases; unmatched junction nucleotides: 9. The CDR3 sequence: CSAGSSGGNEKLFF. The CDR3 coding sequence is TGCAGCGCCGGTTCCTCAGGGGGTAATGAAAAACTGTTTTTT.

The gene calls are TRBV19 and TRBJ1-6; no firm D call. CDR3 length: 15 amino acids. CDR1 is LNHDA, CDR2 SQIVND, per germline (reference sequence). Trimming cost V 3 bases and J 4 bases, with 10 bases left between them. CDR3 sequence (DNA): TGTGCCAGTAGTATTTCGACGGCTTATAATTCACCCCTCCACTTT. This codes for CASSISTAYNSPLHF.

This clone was counted once. The chain combines TRBV7-9 with TRBJ2-2, with D tentatively TRBD1 or TRBD2 (5 bases each). CDR3 size: 18 residues. Germline CDR1 and CDR2: SEHNR and FQNEAQ (reference sequence). V lost 2 bases, J lost 0 bases, and 16 bases lay in between. DNA for the CDR3: TGTGCCAGCAGCTTAAACCCTTCCTGGGACGCGAACACCGGGGAGCTGTTTTTT. Protein product: CASSLNPSWDANTGELFF. The full variable domain, with the rest looked up from reference TRBV7-9 and TRBJ2-2, is DTGVSQNPRHKITKRGQNVTFRCDPISEHNRLYWYRQTLGQGPEFLTYFQNEAQLEKSRLLSDRFSAERPKGSFSTLEIQRTEQGDSAMYLCASSLNPSWDANTGELFFGEGSRLTVL.

As to this clone: This may stem from a read error, because a much larger clone lies one nucleotide away. V gene TRBV20-1 combines with J gene TRBJ2-7, with D uncertain. Germline CDR1 and CDR2: DFQATT and SNEGSKA (reference sequence). V dropped 6 bases and J dropped 10 bases, with 16 bases sitting between them. The CDR3 covers 11 residues. The CDR3 spells CSATLKEAQYF. Written as DNA, the CDR3 is TGCAGTGCGACCCTTAAAGAGGCCCAGTACTTC.

As for this clone: A much larger clone differs by one base, so this may be a read error. The same CDR3 is also encoded by other DNA sequences in this sample. V and J are TRBV29-1 and TRBJ1-1; TRBD1 agrees at 7 bases. Germline V CDR1 and CDR2: SQVTM, ANQGSEA. This CDR3 has 15 amino acids. This CDR3 is CSVEEAGGRRTEAFF. The DNA for the CDR3 is TGCAGCGTCGAAGAGGCAGGGGGTAGAAGAACTGAAGCTTTCTTT.

In this sample, this clone turned up once. The genes are TRBV4-1 and TRBJ2-1, with 10 bases aligning to TRBD1. The length of the CDR3 is 16 residues. J gave up 4 bases and V 0 bases, and 3 bases lay outside the gene matches. Germline assignment: CDR1 MGHRA and CDR2 YSYEKL. CDR3 in amino acids: CASSQDRDRGYNEQFF. Here the CDR3 DNA reads TGCGCCAGCAGCCAAGATCGGGACAGGGGTTACAATGAGCAGTTCTTC.

The rearrangement joins TRBV7-3 to TRBJ2-3, with 10 bases fitting TRBD2. The CDR3 totals 17 residues. V lost 5 bases, J lost 7 bases, and 15 bases stayed unmatched. CDR1 and CDR2 (germline): SGHTA, FQGTGA. In DNA, the CDR3 is TGTGCCAGCAGCGACCCGGCGCTCAGCGGGGGGGTACATACGCAGTATTTT. It specifies CASSDPALSGGVHTQYF.

The V call is TRBV2, the J call TRBJ2-1; 12 bases map to TRBD1. The ends lost 3 bases at V and 7 bases at J; junction bases unmatched: 7. The CDR3 runs to 16 residues. CDR1 and CDR2 (germline): SNHLY, FYNNEI. The CDR3 loop reads CASSDPGTGGTNEQFF. The CDR3 nucleotides read TGTGCCAGCAGTGATCCGGGGACAGGGGGCACGAATGAGCAGTTCTTC.

The chain combines TRBV30 with TRBJ2-5; 7 nucleotides agree with TRBD2. CDR1 is GTSNPN, CDR2 SVGIG, per germline (reference sequence). CDR3 size: 14 residues. Germline trimming cut 7 bases from V and 5 bases from J; bases unmatched to any gene: 13. The CDR3 DNA sequence: TGTGCCTCCCGGGGGGAGGGACTGGGGGAGACCCAGTACTTC. It translates to CASRGEGLGETQYF.

The chain carries TRBV19 and TRBJ1-1; D gene ambiguous. This CDR3 has 13 amino acids. The V end lost 5 bases, the J end lost 2 bases, and 9 bases lay between the germline ends. CDR1 and CDR2 from the germline V gene are LNHDA and SQIVND (reference sequence). Here the CDR3 DNA reads TGTGCCAGTAGTTCACAGATTAACACTGAAGCTTTCTTT. It specifies CASSSQINTEAFF.